Listed below are T cell receptor beta chains from one sample, sequenced in a study of blood T cell repertoires in COVID-19. TCRdb keeps only in-frame clones here, not all; method: immunoSEQ multiplex PCR. The data contain 75,000 to 100,000 clones, approximately 78% of them singletons. Sequencing input: peripheral blood. Receptors were obtained from a human donor in a cohort sampled during active COVID-19. Each CDR3 is given with its conserved first and last residue. D genes are given only for firm matches. Part of the rows lack a size; the others show once, few, many or a class for expanded clones.

d_call: TRBD1; j_call: TRBJ2-7; clone_size: -; v_call: TRBV5-1; cdr3_nt: TGCGCCAGCACGACAGGGAGCTCCTACGAGCAGTACTTC; cdr3_aa: CASTTGSSYEQYF
d_call: -; j_call: TRBJ2-3; clone_size: once; v_call: TRBV28; cdr3_nt: TGTGCCAGCAGTGGTACCTTGGACAACACAGATACGCAGTATTTT; cdr3_aa: CASSGTLDNTDTQYF
d_call: -; j_call: TRBJ1-2; clone_size: -; v_call: TRBV24-1; cdr3_nt: TGTGCCACCAGTGATCCAGGGGCCAACTATGGCTACACCTTC; cdr3_aa: CATSDPGANYGYTF
d_call: TRBD1; j_call: TRBJ1-2; clone_size: once; v_call: TRBV6-5; cdr3_nt: TGTGCCAGCAGAAGGACAGGAAACTATGGCTACACCTTC; cdr3_aa: CASRRTGNYGYTF
d_call: TRBD1; j_call: TRBJ2-5; clone_size: -; v_call: TRBV28; cdr3_nt: TGTGCCAGCAGCTCGACATACAGGGGAGAGACCCAGTACTTC; cdr3_aa: CASSSTYRGETQYF
d_call: TRBD1; j_call: TRBJ1-5; clone_size: -; v_call: TRBV7-2; cdr3_nt: TGTGCCAGCAGCTTAGCACTAGACAGGGCTCAGCCCCAGCATTTT; cdr3_aa: CASSLALDRAQPQHF
d_call: TRBD1; j_call: TRBJ1-5; clone_size: -; v_call: TRBV6-2/TRBV6-3; cdr3_nt: TGTGCCAGCAGTCCCCGCCGGGACAGGAATCAGCCCCAGCATTTT; cdr3_aa: CASSPRRDRNQPQHF
d_call: -; j_call: TRBJ1-1; clone_size: -; v_call: TRBV18; cdr3_nt: TGTGCCAGCTCAGTGACAGAGTTCACTGAAGCTTTCTTT; cdr3_aa: CASSVTEFTEAFF
d_call: -; j_call: TRBJ2-7; clone_size: -; v_call: TRBV18; cdr3_nt: TGTGCCAGCTCACCAACAAGCTACGAGCAGTACTTC; cdr3_aa: CASSPTSYEQYF
d_call: TRBD1; j_call: TRBJ2-1; clone_size: -; v_call: TRBV24-1; cdr3_nt: TGTGCCACCAGTGATTTGGGGAGGGGACAGGGGGATAATGAGCAGTTCTTC; cdr3_aa: CATSDLGRGQGDNEQFF
d_call: -; j_call: TRBJ1-4; clone_size: -; v_call: TRBV28; cdr3_nt: TGTGCCAGCAGGGTTGGGGCAGGGGACGAAAAACTGTTTTTT; cdr3_aa: CASRVGAGDEKLFF
d_call: TRBD2; j_call: TRBJ2-5; clone_size: -; v_call: TRBV7-9; cdr3_nt: TGTGCCAGCGCCTCTAGCGGGGGTACGGAGACCCAGTACTTC; cdr3_aa: CASASSGGTETQYF
d_call: -; j_call: TRBJ1-1; clone_size: -; v_call: TRBV6-5; cdr3_nt: TGTGCCAGCAGTTACTCGCGCAACAGGGCGAACACTGAAGCTTTCTTT; cdr3_aa: CASSYSRNRANTEAFF
d_call: -; j_call: TRBJ1-6; clone_size: -; v_call: TRBV30; cdr3_nt: TGTGCCTGGAGTGTAGGGGGAACCTATAATTCACCCCTCCACTTT; cdr3_aa: CAWSVGGTYNSPLHF
d_call: TRBD1; j_call: TRBJ2-5; clone_size: once; v_call: TRBV12-5; cdr3_nt: TGTGCTAGTGGTTTGGGGACAGGGTGGGAGACCCAGTACTTC; cdr3_aa: CASGLGTGWETQYF
d_call: -; j_call: TRBJ1-1; clone_size: once; v_call: TRBV27; cdr3_nt: TGTGCCAGCAGTTTATCGGGCGCGGGGAACACTGAAGCTTTCTTT; cdr3_aa: CASSLSGAGNTEAFF
d_call: -; j_call: TRBJ1-1; clone_size: once; v_call: TRBV5-1; cdr3_nt: TGCGCCAGCAGCCATGGAATTGGGTATGGGGAGCCGAACACTGAAGCTTTCTTT; cdr3_aa: CASSHGIGYGEPNTEAFF
d_call: -; j_call: TRBJ1-4; clone_size: -; v_call: TRBV6-6; cdr3_nt: TGTGCCAGCAGAAGGGGGACGGTAAATGAAAAACTGTTTTTT; cdr3_aa: CASRRGTVNEKLFF
d_call: -; j_call: TRBJ1-4; clone_size: -; v_call: TRBV11-2; cdr3_nt: TGTGCCAGCAGTCACATCCGGTTCGGGGATGGAAAACTGTTTTTT; cdr3_aa: CASSHIRFGDGKLFF
d_call: -; j_call: TRBJ1-2; clone_size: -; v_call: TRBV6-5; cdr3_nt: TGTGCCAGCAGCCCCATACCCCGGTCCATCTATGGCTACACCTTC; cdr3_aa: CASSPIPRSIYGYTF
d_call: TRBD2; j_call: TRBJ2-3; clone_size: -; v_call: TRBV5-1; cdr3_nt: TGCGCCAGCAGCTTGGGCCCAGCGGGAGGGACAGATACGCAGTATTTT; cdr3_aa: CASSLGPAGGTDTQYF
d_call: TRBD1; j_call: TRBJ1-5; clone_size: -; v_call: TRBV20-1; cdr3_nt: TGCAGTGCTAGTTCGCCGGGACAGTTAGATCAGCCCCAGCATTTT; cdr3_aa: CSASSPGQLDQPQHF